What follows describes a single TCR beta chain. TCRdb's table, derived via immunoSEQ multiplex PCR, lists solely in-frame clones and lacks some. The sample has 2,100,000 or so clones, approximately 96% seen once. The data were taken from a study of shared clonotypes between healthy human individuals. This CDR3 has 15 amino acids. Per the germline V gene, CDR1 is SGHTA and CDR2 is FQGNSA. The V segment lost 1 base and the J segment 8 bases; nucleotides outside the gene matches: 6. Sequencing used naive CD4+ T cells sorted from blood. As to subset: CD45RA+ positively selected. The chain combines TRBV7-2 with TRBJ2-1; 9 bases are shared with TRBD2. The clonotype comes from a man in his late teens or twenties in good health. In DNA form, the CDR3 reads TGTGCCAGCAGCTTAGATAGCGGGAGCCCCCATGAGCAGTTCTTC. It encodes CASSLDSGSPHEQFF.